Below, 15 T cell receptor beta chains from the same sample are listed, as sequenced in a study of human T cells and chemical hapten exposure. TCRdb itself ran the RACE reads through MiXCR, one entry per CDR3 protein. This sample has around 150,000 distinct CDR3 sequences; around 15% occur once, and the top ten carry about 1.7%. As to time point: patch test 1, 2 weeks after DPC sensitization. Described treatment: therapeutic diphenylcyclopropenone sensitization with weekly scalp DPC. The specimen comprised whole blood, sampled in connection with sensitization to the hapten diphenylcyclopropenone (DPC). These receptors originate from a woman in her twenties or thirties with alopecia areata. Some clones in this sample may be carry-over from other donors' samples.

In nucleotides, the CDR3 is TGTGCCAGCAGCTTCAGTATTGTTAGCGGGACGCAAGAGACCCAGTACTTC. Translating gives CASSFSIVSGTQETQYF. The chain couples TRBV5-4 to TRBJ2-5; TRBD2 matches 8 bases. Trimming cost V 2 bases and J 2 bases; bases outside gene matches: 11. There are 17 residues in the CDR3. Germline lookup yields CDR1 SGHNT and CDR2 YYREEE (reference sequence).

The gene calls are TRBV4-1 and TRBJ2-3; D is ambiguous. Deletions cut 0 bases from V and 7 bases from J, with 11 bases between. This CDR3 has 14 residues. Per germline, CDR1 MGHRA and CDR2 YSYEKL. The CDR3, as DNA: TGCGCCAGCAGCCAAGATTCTCCGGCTTATACGCAGTATTTT. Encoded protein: CASSQDSPAYTQYF.

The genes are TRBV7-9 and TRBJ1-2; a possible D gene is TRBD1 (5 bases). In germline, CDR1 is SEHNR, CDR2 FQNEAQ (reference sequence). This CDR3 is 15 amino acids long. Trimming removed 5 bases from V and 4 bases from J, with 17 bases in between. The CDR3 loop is CASSPEGQSPYGYTF. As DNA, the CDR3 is TGTGCCAGCAGCCCTGAAGGACAATCTCCCTATGGCTACACCTTC.

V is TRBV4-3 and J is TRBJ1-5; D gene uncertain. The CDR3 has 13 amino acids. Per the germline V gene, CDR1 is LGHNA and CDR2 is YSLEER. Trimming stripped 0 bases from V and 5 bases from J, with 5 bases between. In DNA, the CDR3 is TGCGCCAGCAGCCAAGAGTTTGATCAGCCCCAGCATTTT. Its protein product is CASSQEFDQPQHF.

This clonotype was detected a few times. In DNA, the CDR3 is TGCAGCGTTGTTGGGACTAGCGGGACCGGGGAGCTGTTTTTT. Translation gives CSVVGTSGTGELFF. The chain has TRBV29-1 and TRBJ2-2, with TRBD2 matching over 12 bases. CDR1 and CDR2 (germline): SQVTM, ANQGSEA. With V trimmed by 4 bases and J by 5 bases, 2 bases remained unmatched. CDR3 length equals 14 residues.

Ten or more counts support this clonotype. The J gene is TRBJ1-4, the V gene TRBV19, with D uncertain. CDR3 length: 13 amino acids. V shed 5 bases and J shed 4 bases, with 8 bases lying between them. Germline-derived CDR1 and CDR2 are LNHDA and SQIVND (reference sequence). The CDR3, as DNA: TGTGCCAGTAGTCTCAGCTTTAATGAAAAACTGTTTTTT. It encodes CASSLSFNEKLFF.

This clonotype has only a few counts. Here the CDR3 reads CSAREGLEAFF. The CDR3 DNA is TGCAGCGCTCGCGAAGGTCTTGAAGCTTTCTTT. The chain uses TRBV29-1 and TRBJ1-1; D ambiguous. Looked up from germline, CDR1 is SQVTM and CDR2 is ANQGSEA. The CDR3 length is 11 residues. V lost 7 bases to trimming and J lost 7 bases, with 13 bases between them.

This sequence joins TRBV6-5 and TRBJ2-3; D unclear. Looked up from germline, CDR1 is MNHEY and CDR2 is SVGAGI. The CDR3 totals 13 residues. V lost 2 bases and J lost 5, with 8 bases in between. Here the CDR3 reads CASSYVVGDTQYF. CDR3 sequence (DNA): TGTGCCAGCAGTTACGTGGTAGGAGATACGCAGTATTTT.

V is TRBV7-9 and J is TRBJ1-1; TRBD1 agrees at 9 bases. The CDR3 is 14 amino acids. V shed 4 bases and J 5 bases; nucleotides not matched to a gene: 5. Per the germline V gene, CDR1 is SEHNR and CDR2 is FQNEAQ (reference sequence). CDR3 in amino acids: CASSSRDRATEAFF. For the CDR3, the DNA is TGTGCCAGCAGCTCCCGGGACAGGGCGACTGAAGCTTTCTTT.

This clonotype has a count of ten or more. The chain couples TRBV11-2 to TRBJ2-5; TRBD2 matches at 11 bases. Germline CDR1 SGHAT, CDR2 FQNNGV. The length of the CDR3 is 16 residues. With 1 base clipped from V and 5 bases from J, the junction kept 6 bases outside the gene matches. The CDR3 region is CASSLVGLAGGETQYF. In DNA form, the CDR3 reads TGTGCCAGCAGCTTAGTTGGGTTAGCGGGGGGGGAGACCCAGTACTTC.

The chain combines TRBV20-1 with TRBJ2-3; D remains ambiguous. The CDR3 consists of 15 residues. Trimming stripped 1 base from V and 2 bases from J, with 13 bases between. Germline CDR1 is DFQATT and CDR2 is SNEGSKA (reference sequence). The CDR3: CSARVRPFLTDTQYF. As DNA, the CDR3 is TGCAGTGCTAGAGTACGGCCGTTCCTCACAGATACGCAGTATTTT.

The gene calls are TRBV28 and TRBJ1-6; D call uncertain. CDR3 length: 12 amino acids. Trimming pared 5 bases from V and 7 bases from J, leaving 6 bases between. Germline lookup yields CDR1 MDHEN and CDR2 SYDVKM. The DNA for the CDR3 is TGTGCCAGCAGTGTCAGCAATTCACCCCTCCACTTT. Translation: CASSVSNSPLHF.

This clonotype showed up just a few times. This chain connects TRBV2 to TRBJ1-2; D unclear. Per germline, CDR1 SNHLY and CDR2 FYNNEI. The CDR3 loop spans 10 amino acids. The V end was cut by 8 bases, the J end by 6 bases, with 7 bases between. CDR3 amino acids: CASGRDGYTF. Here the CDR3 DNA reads TGTGCCAGCGGCAGAGATGGCTACACCTTC.

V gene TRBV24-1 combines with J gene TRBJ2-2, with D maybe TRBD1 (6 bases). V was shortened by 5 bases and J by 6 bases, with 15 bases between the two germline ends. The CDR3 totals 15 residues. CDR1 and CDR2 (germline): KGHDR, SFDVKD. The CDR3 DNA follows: TGTGCCACCAGTGCGGACAGACTCAACGCCGGGGAGCTGTTTTTT. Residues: CATSADRLNAGELFF.

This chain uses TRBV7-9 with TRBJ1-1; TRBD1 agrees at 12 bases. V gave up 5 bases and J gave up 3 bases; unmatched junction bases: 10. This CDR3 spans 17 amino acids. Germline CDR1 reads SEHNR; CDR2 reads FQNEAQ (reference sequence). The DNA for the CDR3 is TGTGCCAGCAGCCCGGGACAGGGGGCGCTTGGGGACACTGAAGCTTTCTTT. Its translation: CASSPGQGALGDTEAFF.